Reported below is one TCR beta chain. The entry originates in a study of T cell changes during pregnancy in multiple sclerosis. CDR1 LNHDA and CDR2 SQIVND come from the germline V gene (reference sequence). This CDR3 contains 13 residues. Between the trimmed V and J ends, which lost 7 bases and 5 bases, there was a span of 14 bases. Using immunoSEQ multiplex PCR, the repertoire was profiled, and TCRdb retains in-frame clones only, with some absent. Here the sample spans about 77,000 clones, approximately 89% being singletons. Material: peripheral blood, obtained before pregnancy. The J gene is TRBJ1-1, the V gene TRBV19; the D is unclear. The sequence was obtained from a female donor with multiple sclerosis, enrolled in a pregnancy study. This chain's CDR3 is CASMERPRTEAFF. CDR3 nucleotides: TGTGCCAGTATGGAGAGGCCACGGACTGAAGCTTTCTTT.